These 8 T cell receptor beta chains originate from one sample sequenced in a study of blood T cell repertoires in COVID-19. The data were produced by immunoSEQ multiplex PCR, yet TCRdb's version contains in-frame clones alone and is incomplete. The repertoire includes approximately 160,000 clones, 85% to 90% of them detected once, and approximately 4% sits in the top ten. Material: peripheral blood. Receptor source: a woman in her seventies with acute or convalescent COVID-19.

This chain uses TRBV7-6 with TRBJ2-7; 7 nucleotides line up with TRBD2. The V segment lost 1 base and the J segment 6 bases; nucleotides outside the gene matches: 6. This CDR3 spans 14 amino acids. The germline CDR1 and CDR2 sequences are SGHVS and FNYEAQ. The CDR3, as DNA: TGTGCCAGCAGCTTAGAGGGAGGGTCTCTCGAGCAGTACTTC. Its protein product is CASSLEGGSLEQYF.

With regard to this clone: Within the sample, other DNA sequences also encode this same CDR3. Here the CDR3 reads CASSRQGYGYTF. For the CDR3, the DNA is TGTGCCAGCAGCCGACAGGGCTATGGCTACACCTTC. The chain links TRBV6-5 to TRBJ1-2; 7 bases agree with TRBD1. The germline gives CDR1 MNHEY, CDR2 SVGAGI. The CDR3 is made up of 12 amino acids. V lost 6 bases and J lost 4; bases outside the gene matches: 2.

Only one count was recorded for this clone. The chain joins TRBV30 to TRBJ2-2, with 12 nucleotides matching TRBD1. The junction had 7 bases not matched to a gene; V was cut back by 2 bases and J by 6 bases. This CDR3 is 16 amino acids long. The germline CDR1 and CDR2 sequences are GTSNPN and SVGIG (reference sequence). CDR3 protein: CAWSPWDRGPAGELFF. CDR3 sequence (DNA): TGTGCCTGGAGTCCCTGGGACAGGGGGCCTGCCGGGGAGCTGTTTTTT.

V gene TRBV19 combines with J gene TRBJ2-6; D call uncertain. This CDR3 has 14 residues. Germline V gene data show CDR1 as LNHDA and CDR2 as SQIVND (reference sequence). Trimming shortened V by 5 bases and J by 0 bases, and 5 bases separated the two germline ends. This CDR3 is CASSFSSGANVLTF. In nucleotides, the CDR3 is TGTGCCAGTAGTTTCAGCTCTGGGGCCAACGTCCTGACTTTC.

The chain carries TRBV10-3 and TRBJ2-7, with 8 bases matching TRBD1. CDR1 is ENHRY and CDR2 is SYGVKD in the germline V gene. V was pared by 10 bases and J by 4 bases, with 9 bases of the junction left unmatched. The CDR3 has 13 residues. CDR3 coding DNA: TGTGCCAACTCACAGGGGGTCCCTTACGAGCAGTACTTC. Translating it yields CANSQGVPYEQYF.

This clone was counted once. The chain joins TRBV19 to TRBJ2-7; D is possibly TRBD2 (6 bases). CDR1 and CDR2 (germline): LNHDA, SQIVND (reference sequence). The CDR3 loop spans 13 amino acids. Between the trimmed V and J ends, which lost 3 bases and 2 bases, there was a span of 8 bases. CDR3 residues: CASSIGGAYEQYF. For the CDR3, the DNA is TGTGCCAGTAGTATCGGCGGGGCCTACGAGCAGTACTTC.

This chain uses TRBV27 with TRBJ1-2, with 9 bases lining up with TRBD1. The CDR3 has 13 residues. Germline V gene sequence: CDR1 MNHEY, CDR2 SMNVEV (reference sequence). V lost 6 bases to trimming and J lost 4 bases; unmatched junction nucleotides: 3. The CDR3 nucleotides read TGTGCCAGCAGCCGGGGACAGGGCTATGGCTACACCTTC. Its translation is CASSRGQGYGYTF.

V gene TRBV27 combines with J gene TRBJ1-2; D ambiguous. The length of the CDR3 is 13 residues. V was trimmed by 0 bases and J by 8 bases, leaving 10 bases between them. In germline, CDR1 is MNHEY, CDR2 SMNVEV (reference sequence). CDR3 sequence: CASSLSSTGGYTF. CDR3 nucleotide sequence: TGTGCCAGCAGTTTATCGTCGACGGGGGGCTACACCTTC.